One and the same sample provided the 23 T cell receptor beta chains below, sequenced in a study of blood T cell repertoires in COVID-19. TCRdb's table, derived via immunoSEQ multiplex PCR, lists solely in-frame clones and lacks some. The sample lists about 270,000 clones; roughly nine tenths were seen once. Sequencing was performed on PBMCs or T cells enriched from blood (not recorded which). These receptors were taken from a woman in her sixties who had recovered from COVID-19.

The gene calls are TRBV6-5 and TRBJ2-7, with 10 bases that match TRBD1. Germline trimming cut 4 bases from V and 1 base from J; bases unmatched to any gene: 4. Germline V gene data show CDR1 as MNHEY and CDR2 as SVGAGI. The CDR3 is 15 amino acids. The CDR3 sequence is CASSSWTGGSYEQYF. CDR3 in DNA: TGTGCCAGCAGTTCCTGGACAGGGGGTTCCTACGAGCAGTACTTC.

The V call is TRBV21-1, the J call TRBJ1-6; the listed D gene, TRBD1, was not tested against the DNA. TRBV21-1 is a pseudogene. CDR3 size: 15 residues. CDR3 loop: CASSKPGQGASPLHF. In DNA, the CDR3 is TGTGCCAGCAGCAAACCGGGACAGGGGGCGTCACCCCTCCACTTT.

J is TRBJ1-6 and V is TRBV11-2; 9 bases align to TRBD1. The germline gives CDR1 SGHAT, CDR2 FQNNGV. The CDR3 has 14 amino acids. The trim removed 5 bases at V and 10 bases at J, leaving 6 bases unmatched. The CDR3 region is CASSEQGADSPLHF. The CDR3 region has the DNA TGTGCCAGCAGCGAACAGGGGGCGGACTCACCCCTCCACTTT. Variable domain in full (rest from reference TRBV11-2 and TRBJ1-6): EAGVAQSPRYKIIEKRQSVAFWCNPISGHATLYWYQQILGQGPKLLIQFQNNGVVDDSQLPKDRFSAERLKGVDSTLKIQPAKLEDSAVYLCASSEQGADSPLHFGNGTRLTVT.

V gene TRBV12-3 or TRBV12-4 combines with J gene TRBJ2-3; 7 bases fit TRBD2. After removal of 3 bases from V and 6 bases from J, the junction contained 3 bases not matched to a gene. This CDR3 region has 13 residues. For the CDR3, the DNA is TGTGCCAGCAGTTTTCGGCGGGAGGATACGCAGTATTTT. Translating gives CASSFRREDTQYF.

This chain joins TRBV30 and TRBJ1-2, with TRBD1 as a possible D gene (5 bases). Trimming pared 4 bases from V and 0 bases from J, leaving 15 bases between. There are 15 residues in the CDR3. Germline V gene lookup returns CDR1 GTSNPN and CDR2 SVGIG (reference sequence). The CDR3 region has the DNA TGTGCCTGGAAACTACAGGATATAGCTAACTATGGCTACACCTTC. This gives the protein CAWKLQDIANYGYTF. Variable domain in full (rest from reference TRBV30 and TRBJ1-2): SQTIHQWPATLVQPVGSPLSLECTVEGTSNPNLYWYRQAAGRGLQLLFYSVGIGQISSEVPQNLSASRPQDRQFILSSKKLLLSDSGFYLCAWKLQDIANYGYTFGSGTRLTVV.

This clone was seen only once. This chain uses TRBV30 with TRBJ1-5, with TRBD1 matching over 7 bases. The germline gives CDR1 GTSNPN, CDR2 SVGIG (reference sequence). This CDR3 contains 13 residues. With 3 bases clipped from V and 4 bases from J, the junction kept 3 bases outside the gene matches. The CDR3 region is CAWRDRDNQPQHF. In nucleotides, the CDR3 is TGTGCCTGGAGAGACAGGGATAATCAGCCCCAGCATTTT.

The V gene is TRBV6-6, the J gene TRBJ1-2; the match to TRBD1 covers 7 bases. Per germline, CDR1 MNHNY and CDR2 SVGAGI (reference sequence). Trimming removed 4 bases from V and 8 bases from J; junction bases left unmatched: 13. The CDR3 is 15 residues long. CDR3: CASSLPGTEVEGYTF. The CDR3 DNA is TGTGCCAGCAGTTTACCTGGGACAGAGGTTGAGGGCTACACCTTC.

For this clone: The DNA is omitted, as the CDR3 cannot be located on it reliably, and the CDR3 follows TCRdb's listing. This sequence joins TRBV10-3 and TRBJ2-1; TRBD2 was called by the table and not checked on the DNA. CDR1 and CDR2 from the germline V gene are ENHRY and SYGVKD. 11 amino acids form the CDR3, both terminal residues included. This CDR3 reads CAISTSVEQFF.

CDR3 sequence (DNA): TGTGCCAGCACGGGACAAATGAACACTGAAGCTTTCTTT. Translating it yields CASTGQMNTEAFF. J is TRBJ1-1 and V is TRBV16; D possibly corresponds to TRBD1 (6 bases). CDR3 length: 13 amino acids. Germline CDR1 is KGHSY and CDR2 is FQNENV. Trimming left V 7 bases short and J 0 bases short, with 9 bases between.

The DNA for the CDR3 is TGTGCCAGCAGCTCCACGCAGGCAACTAATGAAAAACTGTTTTTT. The encoded protein is CASSSTQATNEKLFF. V gene TRBV7-9 combines with J gene TRBJ1-4; D not resolved. Germline CDR1 and CDR2: SEHNR and FQNEAQ (reference sequence). Trimming took 4 bases from V and 0 from J, leaving 9 bases between them. The CDR3 has 15 residues.

V and J are TRBV20-1 and TRBJ1-1; D remains ambiguous. The germline V and J ends were trimmed by 3 bases and 0 bases, with 11 bases remaining between them. This CDR3 is built from 14 residues. CDR1 is DFQATT, CDR2 SNEGSKA, per germline (reference sequence). The CDR3 region has the DNA TGCAGTGCTAGTTTCGAGATCATGAACACTGAAGCTTTCTTT. This codes for CSASFEIMNTEAFF.

The V and J genes are TRBV5-1 and TRBJ2-1; D is perhaps TRBD1 (5 bases). The length of the CDR3 is 16 residues. Germline-derived CDR1 and CDR2 are SGHRS and YFSETQ. V lost 0 bases and J 9 bases, leaving 19 bases between the germline ends. In DNA, the CDR3 is TGCGCCAGCAGCTTGGGACAGATATTCCCTATGGGTGAGCAGTTCTTC. Translation: CASSLGQIFPMGEQFF. The whole variable domain, remainder taken from reference TRBV5-1 and TRBJ2-1, is KAGVTQTPRYLIKTRGQQVTLSCSPISGHRSVSWYQQTPGQGLQFLFEYFSETQRNKGNFPGRFSGRQFSNSRSEMNVSTLELGDSALYLCASSLGQIFPMGEQFFGPGTRLTVL.

This clone was seen only once. The rearrangement uses TRBV19 and TRBJ1-3; 11 nucleotides align to TRBD1. J lost 2 bases, V lost 4 bases, and 4 bases had no gene match. Germline CDR1 is LNHDA and CDR2 is SQIVND (reference sequence). The CDR3 extends over 16 amino acids. The CDR3 loop reads CASSTGQGAAGNTIYF. The CDR3 DNA follows: TGTGCCAGTAGTACCGGACAGGGGGCCGCTGGAAACACCATATATTTT.

This clone was picked up one time. This chain uses TRBV7-9 with TRBJ2-1, with D possibly TRBD2 on 5 matching bases. The CDR3 is 14 amino acids. V was shortened by 1 base and J by 5 bases, with 9 bases between the two germline ends. The germline V gene has CDR1 SEHNR and CDR2 FQNEAQ (reference sequence). In nucleotides, the CDR3 is TGTGCCAGCAGCTTAGTAAGGAGGAACAATGAGCAGTTCTTC. This gives the protein CASSLVRRNNEQFF.

For the CDR3, the DNA is TGCGCCAGCGGCGACCAGGGGGCCGGGTATGGCTACACCTTC. Translated: CASGDQGAGYGYTF. The V and J genes are TRBV10-2 and TRBJ1-2; 8 bases agree with TRBD1. The CDR3 covers 14 residues. Germline CDR1 WSHSY, CDR2 SAAADI. V shed 8 bases, J shed 5 bases, and the junction held 10 bases outside the gene matches.

The chain carries TRBV7-8 and TRBJ2-7, with 9 bases aligning to TRBD1. The CDR3 contains 15 residues. Losses at the gene ends were 6 bases for V and 4 bases for J; bases not matched to a gene: 10. Germline-derived CDR1 and CDR2 are SGHVS and FQNEAQ. The CDR3 DNA sequence: TGTGCCAGCAGACAAGACAGGGGGTCCTTTTACGAGCAGTACTTC. Translated, it gives CASRQDRGSFYEQYF. Variable domain in full (rest from reference TRBV7-8 and TRBJ2-7): GAGVSQSPRYKVAKRGQDVALRCDPISGHVSLFWYQQALGQGPEFLTYFQNEAQLDKSGLPSDRFFAERPEGSVSTLKIQRTQQEDSAVYLCASRQDRGSFYEQYFGPGTRLTVT.

V gene TRBV11-3 combines with J gene TRBJ2-1; 8 nucleotides line up with TRBD1. This CDR3 has 18 amino acids. Germline loops: CDR1 SGHNT, CDR2 YENEEA. J gave up 0 bases and V 3 bases, and 10 bases lay outside the gene matches. Here the CDR3 DNA reads TGTGCCAGCAGCTTCGGACAGGGAGATACAAGCTCCTACAATGAGCAGTTCTTC. Protein sequence: CASSFGQGDTSSYNEQFF.

The CDR3 loop is CASRNRTGRMNTEAFF. CDR3 nucleotides: TGTGCCAGCAGAAACCGGACAGGACGCATGAACACTGAAGCTTTCTTT. This sequence joins TRBV6-4 and TRBJ1-1; 7 bases match TRBD1. The CDR3 contains 16 residues. J gave up 0 bases and V 6 bases, and 10 bases lay outside the gene matches. Germline V gene data show CDR1 as MRHNA and CDR2 as SNTAGT.

This clone was observed a single time. CDR3 sequence reads: CASSLNGETQYF. CDR3 DNA: TGTGCCAGCAGCTTAAACGGAGAGACCCAGTACTTC. V and J are TRBV5-4 and TRBJ2-5, with no clear D. The V gene's germline CDR1 is SGHNT and CDR2 YYREEE (reference sequence). The CDR3 spans 12 residues. The ends were cut back, 2 bases at V and 4 bases at J, with 6 bases in the middle.

V gene TRBV7-9 combines with J gene TRBJ1-1; TRBD1 aligns across 10 bases. J gave up 8 bases and V 8 bases, and 11 bases lay outside the gene matches. The CDR3 runs 14 residues. The germline V gene has CDR1 SEHNR and CDR2 FQNEAQ (reference sequence). This CDR3 is CASQRDRGSGEAFF. CDR3 in DNA: TGTGCCAGCCAAAGGGACAGGGGATCAGGGGAAGCTTTCTTT.

The chain combines TRBV7-3 with TRBJ2-1; 9 bases are a match to TRBD2. The CDR3 totals 15 residues. CDR1 is SGHTA and CDR2 is FQGTGA in the germline V gene. With V trimmed by 5 bases and J by 6 bases, 8 bases remained unmatched. CDR3 nucleotide sequence: TGTGCCAGCAGCCCTCCGGGACTAGCTGGCAATGAGCAGTTCTTC. Translating it yields CASSPPGLAGNEQFF.

CDR3 protein: CATSRKLAGGGNEQFF. Written as DNA, the CDR3 is TGTGCCACCAGCAGAAAGCTAGCGGGAGGGGGCAATGAGCAGTTCTTC. J is TRBJ2-1 and V is TRBV15, with 12 bases fitting TRBD2. The V segment lost 2 bases and the J segment 6 bases; nucleotides outside the gene matches: 5. CDR3 length: 16 residues. Germline V gene lookup returns CDR1 LNHNV and CDR2 YYDKDF (reference sequence).

The V call is TRBV7-9, the J call TRBJ1-2, with D maybe TRBD1 (6 bases). V was trimmed by 2 bases and J by 5 bases, leaving 15 bases between them. In germline, CDR1 is SEHNR, CDR2 FQNEAQ (reference sequence). The CDR3 is made up of 15 amino acids. The CDR3 sequence is CASSLSLGGAYGYTF. The CDR3 nucleotides are TGTGCCAGCAGCTTATCTCTTGGGGGGGCATATGGCTACACCTTC.